Presented here are 25 T cell receptor beta chains from one specimen sequenced in a study of shared clonotypes between healthy human individuals. Profiled with immunoSEQ multiplex PCR; TCRdb holds only in-frame clones, not every one. The sample records 1,400,000 or so clones, 98% to 99% being singletons. Sequenced: naive CD4+ T cells sorted from blood. Documented subset: CD45RA+ positively selected. Receptors were obtained from a man younger than 45 in good health.

V is TRBV5-1 and J is TRBJ2-5; maybe TRBD1 (6 bases). The V end lost 4 bases, the J end lost 2 bases, and 18 bases lay between the germline ends. Looked up from germline, CDR1 is SGHRS and CDR2 is YFSETQ. The CDR3 runs to 16 residues. The chain's CDR3 is CASSPEPPTGQETQYF. The CDR3 DNA sequence: TGCGCCAGCAGCCCCGAGCCCCCGACAGGACAAGAGACCCAGTACTTC.

The V gene is TRBV18, the J gene TRBJ2-7; no clear D. CDR3 length: 13 amino acids. Germline V gene data show CDR1 as KGHSH and CDR2 as LQKENI. Deletions cut 2 bases from V and 6 bases from J, with 11 bases between. CDR3 sequence: CASSPEASGEQYF. Written as DNA, the CDR3 is TGTGCCAGCTCACCAGAAGCGTCGGGCGAGCAGTACTTC.

The chain employs TRBV6-4 and TRBJ2-7, with D hard to call. Deletions cut 4 bases from V and 3 bases from J, with 10 bases between. The CDR3 totals 13 residues. Per germline, CDR1 MRHNA and CDR2 SNTAGT. In nucleotides, the CDR3 is TGTGCCAGCAGTGCATTAGTTGGCTACGAGCAGTACTTC. This sequence encodes CASSALVGYEQYF.

The V and J genes are TRBV23-1 and TRBJ2-3; tentative D call: TRBD1 (6 bases). TRBV23-1 is an open reading frame whose function is uncertain. V was shortened by 0 bases and J by 3 bases, with 10 bases between the two germline ends. CDR3 length equals 15 residues. CDR3 nucleotide sequence: TGCGCCAGCAGTCAATCATACAGGGTAACAGATACGCAGTATTTT. It codes for CASSQSYRVTDTQYF.

The gene calls are TRBV21-1 and TRBJ2-2; the table assigns TRBD1, which was not confirmed against the DNA. TRBV21-1 is noted as a pseudogene. The CDR3 is 18 amino acids. DNA of the CDR3: TGTGCCAGCAGCCCCCCCAATGTTACAGGGCCGAACACCGGGGAGCTGTTTTTT. This translates into CASSPPNVTGPNTGELFF.

Comment on this clone: The sample has other DNA sequences that encode this CDR3 too. V and J are TRBV5-1 and TRBJ2-1; the D gene is possibly TRBD2 (5 bases). The V gene's germline CDR1 is SGHRS and CDR2 YFSETQ. The length of the CDR3 is 14 residues. V was pared by 2 bases and J by 0 bases, with 6 bases between. The CDR3 DNA sequence: TGCGCCAGCAGCTTCAGCGGCTCCTACAATGAGCAGTTCTTC. This translates into CASSFSGSYNEQFF.

The V gene is TRBV6-5, the J gene TRBJ2-1; 10 bases line up with TRBD1. The CDR3 is 12 amino acids. V lost 8 bases, J lost 7 bases, and 2 bases stayed unmatched. Germline-derived CDR1 and CDR2 are MNHEY and SVGAGI. CDR3 loop: CASGTGVNEQFF. Here the CDR3 DNA reads TGTGCCAGCGGGACAGGGGTGAATGAGCAGTTCTTC.

Comment on this clone: Other DNA sequences from this sample encode an identical CDR3 as well. The V and J genes are TRBV5-6 and TRBJ1-5; no firm D call. CDR3 size: 13 residues. Trimming stripped 0 bases from V and 4 bases from J, with 5 bases between. Germline assignment: CDR1 SGHDT and CDR2 YYEEEE. The CDR3 here is CASSLDRNQPQHF. CDR3 nucleotides: TGTGCCAGCAGCTTGGACAGAAATCAGCCCCAGCATTTT.

This chain links TRBV5-5 with TRBJ2-7; 10 positions match TRBD1. The J segment lost 3 bases and the V segment lost 0 bases, leaving 3 bases of the junction unmatched. Germline V gene data show CDR1 as SGHKS and CDR2 as YYEKEE (reference sequence). The CDR3 extends over 15 amino acids. The CDR3 DNA follows: TGTGCCAGCAGCTTGGGCGGACAGGGGGTCTACGAGCAGTACTTC. This sequence encodes CASSLGGQGVYEQYF.

Points on this clone: The sample carries other DNA sequences with the same CDR3. This sequence joins TRBV5-1 and TRBJ2-5; maybe TRBD1 (5 bases). The V end was cut by 4 bases, the J end by 2 bases, with 6 bases between. Looked up from germline, CDR1 is SGHRS and CDR2 is YFSETQ. This CDR3 has 12 residues. This CDR3 reads CASSRQQETQYF. The CDR3 DNA reads as TGCGCCAGCAGCCGACAGCAAGAGACCCAGTACTTC.

This chain links TRBV5-1 with TRBJ2-2; 8 bases match TRBD1. The CDR3 has 16 residues. V lost 0 bases and J lost 6; bases outside the gene matches: 7. Germline CDR1 and CDR2: SGHRS and YFSETQ. The CDR3 bases are TGCGCCAGCAGCTTGGGATTTCAGGGGGCATCCGGGGAGCTGTTTTTT. Protein: CASSLGFQGASGELFF.

This chain links TRBV5-4 with TRBJ1-3; TRBD1 might be the D (6 bases). CDR3 length: 13 residues. CDR1 is SGHNT and CDR2 is YYREEE in the germline V gene (reference sequence). V gave up 0 bases and J gave up 8 bases, with 9 bases separating them. In DNA, the CDR3 is TGTGCCAGCAGCTTGGCTAGGGGGGACACCATATATTTT. Its protein product is CASSLARGDTIYF.

This clone was picked up one time. The V and J genes are TRBV7-2 and TRBJ1-4; D might be TRBD1 (6 bases). Germline CDR1 is SGHTA and CDR2 is FQGNSA. The CDR3 contains 14 residues. Trimming removed 5 bases at V and 0 bases at J, with 7 bases between. As DNA, the CDR3 is TGTGCCAGCAGCCGGACAGCAACTAATGAAAAACTGTTTTTT. This encodes CASSRTATNEKLFF.

The chain combines TRBV5-4 with TRBJ1-1; D is possibly TRBD1 (5 bases). CDR1 and CDR2 from the germline V gene are SGHNT and YYREEE (reference sequence). The CDR3 consists of 14 residues. With 0 bases removed from V and 4 bases from J, the gap between germline ends came to 10 bases. The CDR3, as DNA: TGTGCCAGCAGCTTGGGGGGCGTCGGCACTGAAGCTTTCTTT. The encoded protein is CASSLGGVGTEAFF.

V usage is TRBV5-5 and J usage is TRBJ1-1, with D unclear. CDR3 length equals 15 residues. V was trimmed by 4 bases and J by 2 bases, leaving 15 bases between them. CDR1 SGHKS and CDR2 YYEKEE come from the germline V gene (reference sequence). The CDR3 is CASSRDPAVNTEAFF. In nucleotides, the CDR3 is TGTGCCAGCAGCCGTGATCCCGCAGTAAACACTGAAGCTTTCTTT. The complete variable domain, with remaining parts taken from reference TRBV5-5 and TRBJ1-1, reads DAGVTQSPTHLIKTRGQQVTLRCSPISGHKSVSWYQQVLGQGPQFIFQYYEKEERGRGNFPDRFSARQFPNYSSELNVNALLLGDSALYLCASSRDPAVNTEAFFGQGTRLTVV.

This chain connects TRBV2 to TRBJ2-7; D is undetermined. The CDR3 contains 13 residues. Per germline, CDR1 SNHLY and CDR2 FYNNEI. The V end lost 4 bases, the J end lost 6 bases, and 13 bases lay between the germline ends. The CDR3 spells CASSVEGMGEQYF. In DNA form, the CDR3 reads TGTGCCAGCAGTGTCGAAGGGATGGGCGAGCAGTACTTC.

The chain has TRBV5-1 and TRBJ1-1; D is unresolved. V was trimmed by 0 bases and J by 0 bases, leaving 9 bases between them. The CDR3 contains 15 residues. Germline V CDR1 and CDR2: SGHRS, YFSETQ. The CDR3 sequence is CASSLVFGMNTEAFF. The DNA of the CDR3 is TGCGCCAGCAGCTTGGTTTTTGGTATGAACACTGAAGCTTTCTTT.

J is TRBJ2-7 and V is TRBV5-6, with 8 positions matching TRBD2. Germline V gives CDR1 SGHDT, CDR2 YYEEEE. This CDR3 comprises 12 residues. J was trimmed by 3 bases and V by 4 bases; bases with no gene match: 0. The CDR3 bases are TGTGCCAGCAGCGGGACTAGCTACGAGCAGTACTTC. Encoded protein: CASSGTSYEQYF.

The V and J genes are TRBV5-4 and TRBJ2-1, with a possible D match to TRBD1 (5 bases). Germline-derived CDR1 and CDR2 are SGHNT and YYREEE (reference sequence). Trimming shortened V by 0 bases and J by 8 bases, and 15 bases separated the two germline ends. The CDR3 contains 15 residues. The CDR3 DNA sequence: TGTGCCAGCAGCTTGGGCGGCAGGGCCCCTTATGAGCAGTTCTTC. Amino acids: CASSLGGRAPYEQFF. Full variable domain (remainder filled in from reference TRBV5-4 and TRBJ2-1): ETGVTQSPTHLIKTRGQQVTLRCSSQSGHNTVSWYQQALGQGPQFIFQYYREEENGRGNFPPRFSGLQFPNYSSELNVNALELDDSALYLCASSLGGRAPYEQFFGPGTRLTVL.

The chain recombines TRBV28 with TRBJ2-1; TRBD2 agrees at 11 bases. The V gene's germline CDR1 is MDHEN and CDR2 SYDVKM. The CDR3 consists of 16 residues. J lost 4 bases, V lost 7 bases, and 9 bases had no gene match. CDR3 residues: CASTPVLAGGYNEQFF. The CDR3 DNA sequence: TGTGCCAGCACCCCAGTCCTAGCGGGAGGTTACAATGAGCAGTTCTTC.

The chain is built from TRBV18 and TRBJ2-7; perhaps TRBD2 as D (6 bases). Trimming took 0 bases from V and 2 from J, leaving 8 bases between them. The CDR3 runs 14 residues. The V gene's germline CDR1 is KGHSH and CDR2 LQKENI. In nucleotides, the CDR3 is TGTGCCAGCTCACCACCGGCGGGGACCTACGAGCAGTACTTC. As protein: CASSPPAGTYEQYF. Using reference TRBV18 and TRBJ2-7 for the parts outside the CDR3, the full variable domain is NAGVMQNPRHLVRRRGQEARLRCSPMKGHSHVYWYRQLPEEGLKFMVYLQKENIIDESGMPKERFSAEFPKEGPSILRIQQVVRGDSAAYFCASSPPAGTYEQYFGPGTRLTVT.

The chain combines TRBV5-1 with TRBJ2-3; a possible D gene is TRBD1 (5 bases). Germline values: CDR1 SGHRS, CDR2 YFSETQ. Trimming stripped 6 bases from V and 4 bases from J, with 15 bases between. This CDR3 has 14 amino acids. The CDR3 DNA follows: TGCGCCAGCACCAGGGCCCCTCCGGCAGATACGCAGTATTTT. Amino acids: CASTRAPPADTQYF.

The gene calls are TRBV19 and TRBJ1-3, with unresolved D. V lost 6 bases to trimming and J lost 0 bases, with 6 bases between them. This CDR3 region has 13 residues. CDR1 and CDR2 (germline): LNHDA, SQIVND (reference sequence). The CDR3 protein is CASRSTSGNTIYF. Written as DNA, the CDR3 is TGTGCCAGTAGGTCCACCTCTGGAAACACCATATATTTT.

The chain has TRBV15 and TRBJ1-5; 7 bases map to TRBD1. The CDR3 totals 17 residues. Germline V gene lookup returns CDR1 LNHNV and CDR2 YYDKDF (reference sequence). V lost 3 bases and J lost 4; bases outside the gene matches: 12. CDR3 DNA: TGTGCCACCAGCAGGCCCCGGGACAGCTCACGTAATCAGCCCCAGCATTTT. Protein product: CATSRPRDSSRNQPQHF.

The count of this clone is one. The rearrangement uses TRBV15 and TRBJ1-5; the D is unclear. Germline assignment: CDR1 LNHNV and CDR2 YYDKDF (reference sequence). The CDR3 has 14 amino acids. V was clipped by 0 bases and J by 8 bases, with 11 bases between them. CDR3: CATSREALREPQHF. CDR3 in DNA: TGTGCCACCAGCAGAGAGGCGCTTCGGGAGCCCCAGCATTTT.